A selection of T cell receptor beta chains follows, all from one sample in a study of blood T cell repertoires in COVID-19. Produced via immunoSEQ multiplex PCR; TCRdb's table is partial and in-frame only. The table includes tens of thousands of clones, approximately 78% detected once. What was sequenced was peripheral blood. Every receptor here comes from a human donor in a cohort sampled during active or convalescent COVID-19. Each CDR3 is given with its conserved first and last residue. The order of the fields is J gene, V gene, CDR3 protein.

TRBJ1-1 | TRBV14 | CASSPFTGGTEAFF
TRBJ2-7 | TRBV5-6 | CASNSGGFGYEQYF
TRBJ2-7 | TRBV18 | CASSEGTSGRYEQYF
TRBJ2-7 | TRBV18 | CASSPPGRGVGYEQYF
TRBJ1-2 | TRBV9 | CASSPRGQGGNYGYTF
TRBJ2-4 | TRBV5-4 | CASSLQEAKNIQYF
TRBJ1-2 | TRBV27 | CASSPSRGNYGYTF
TRBJ2-1 | TRBV15 | CATSRGLRRGLAGAGGNEQFF
TRBJ2-2 | TRBV9 | CASSSDRGNTGELFF
TRBJ1-2 | TRBV6-1 | CASSEGLRVGYTF
TRBJ2-2 | TRBV2 | CASRPQGALGELFF
TRBJ2-3 | TRBV5-4 | CASSLVVRGATGTQYF
TRBJ1-2 | TRBV5-4 | CASSRTGDYGYTF
TRBJ2-3 | TRBV27 | CASSLSLGSTDTQYF
TRBJ1-3 | TRBV6-2/TRBV6-3 | CASSYRQYRDPSGNTIYF
TRBJ1-3 | TRBV6-2/TRBV6-3 | CASSPRTSSGNTIYF
TRBJ1-3 | TRBV7-6 | CASSSTRTGGRGTGNTIYF
TRBJ1-5 | TRBV2 | CASCGRIGLGNQPQHF
TRBJ1-5 | TRBV6-2/TRBV6-3 | CASSGYRVVANQPQHF
TRBJ2-6 | TRBV7-2 | CASSYWDSSGANVLTF
TRBJ1-5 | TRBV7-8 | CASSRGQGVDQPQHF
TRBJ1-2 | TRBV7-9 | CASSFELLPNYGYTF
TRBJ1-1 | TRBV30 | CAWGSKGLRTEAFF
TRBJ2-5 | TRBV11-2 | CASSPGLAGGETQYF
TRBJ1-2 | TRBV12-3/TRBV12-4 | CASSTGAPYGYTF
TRBJ2-3 | TRBV21-1 | CASSLDSVGRSSTDTQYF
TRBJ1-2 | TRBV29-1 | CSVGAGQGKDYGYTF
TRBJ2-5 | TRBV19 | CASTKGAAGETQYF
TRBJ2-5 | TRBV4-1 | CASSQDPRGSGTQYF